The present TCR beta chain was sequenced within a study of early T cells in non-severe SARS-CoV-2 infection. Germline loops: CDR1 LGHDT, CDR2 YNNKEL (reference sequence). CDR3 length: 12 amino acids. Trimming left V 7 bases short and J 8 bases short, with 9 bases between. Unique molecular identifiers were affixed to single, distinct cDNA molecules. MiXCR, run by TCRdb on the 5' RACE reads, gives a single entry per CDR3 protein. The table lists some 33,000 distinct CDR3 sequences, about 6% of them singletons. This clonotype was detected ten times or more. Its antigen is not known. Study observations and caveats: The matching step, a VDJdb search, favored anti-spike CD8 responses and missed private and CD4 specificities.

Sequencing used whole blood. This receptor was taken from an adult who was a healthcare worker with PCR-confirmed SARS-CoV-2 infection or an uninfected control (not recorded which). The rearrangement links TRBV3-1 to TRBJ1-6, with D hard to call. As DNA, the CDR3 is TGTGCCAGCACGGAGCGGGATTCACCCCTCCACTTT. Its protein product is CASTERDSPLHF.